The sequence of this T cell receptor (beta chain) was determined in a study of T cell clones after liver transplantation. Study-wide results and caveats: Post-transplant, graft-donor-reactive CD4 TCRbeta sequences in blood dropped significantly in 5 of 8 subjects. Graft donor-reactive T cells possibly entered the graft instead of undergoing deletion. The donor-reactive repertoire was only partly measurable in a couple of subjects, lacking donor cells.

The V gene's germline CDR1 is KGHSH and CDR2 LQKENI. The CDR3 contains 13 residues. With 6 bases removed from V and 6 bases from J, the gap between germline ends came to 11 bases. This clone appeared a few times. Its target is unknown. Sequencing of dividing CFSE-low cells from the MLR defined alloreactive TCRbeta sequences. Clones were sequenced by immunoSEQ multiplex PCR, and TCRdb holds only the in-frame ones, with some missing. The sample lists under 6,000 clones, roughly 27% seen once, with around 14% in the top ten. Material: CD4+ T cells from cultured PBMCs. V usage is TRBV18 and J usage is TRBJ1-4; no definite D call. The receptor comes from a human patient who received a liver transplant. Some T cells could come from the graft donor. Here the CDR3 DNA reads TGTGCCAGCTCCCGCAGCAGAGATGAAAAACTGTTTTTT. As protein: CASSRSRDEKLFF.